The 18 T cell receptor beta chains presented below share a single source sample, sequenced in a study of Ad26.COV2.S vaccination and SARS-CoV-2 variants. Treatment in this sample: around 19 received Ad26.COV2.S at low or high dose, single or two shots; roughly five received placebo; per-sample allocation not given. Sampling was performed 63 days after the first vaccine or placebo injection. Generated by immunoSEQ multiplex PCR, the TCRdb table keeps only in-frame clones and is missing some. Among over 200,000 clones listed, over 75% were seen once. The material sequenced was peripheral blood, taken in a trial of Ad26.COV2.S vaccine versus placebo. The receptors derive from a person between 18 and 65 years old who received the Ad26.COV2.S COVID-19 vaccine or a placebo.

V gene TRBV2 combines with J gene TRBJ2-5, with D maybe TRBD2 (5 bases). The CDR3 spans 11 residues. CDR1 is SNHLY, CDR2 FYNNEI, per germline. The CDR3 nucleotides are TGTGGGAGCGGATTACAAGAGACCCAGTACTTC. Translated: CGSGLQETQYF.

The chain is built from TRBV5-4 and TRBJ2-5; D ambiguous. Trimming removed 4 bases at V and 5 bases at J, with 12 bases between. Germline V CDR1 and CDR2: SGHNT, YYREEE (reference sequence). This CDR3 comprises 13 residues. CDR3 coding DNA: TGTGCCAGCAGCCCGGCCCTAGGGGAGACCCAGTACTTC. Protein: CASSPALGETQYF. Full variable domain (remainder filled in from reference TRBV5-4 and TRBJ2-5): ETGVTQSPTHLIKTRGQQVTLRCSSQSGHNTVSWYQQALGQGPQFIFQYYREEENGRGNFPPRFSGLQFPNYSSELNVNALELDDSALYLCASSPALGETQYFGPGTRLLVL.

For the CDR3, the DNA is TGTGCCAGCAGTGGCAGGGGAGGCGGGGGGGGCAATCAGCCCCAGCATTTT. This translates into CASSGRGGGGGNQPQHF. This chain uses TRBV6-1 with TRBJ1-5; possibly TRBD1 for D (6 bases). The CDR3 totals 17 residues. Trimming shortened V by 4 bases and J by 2 bases, and 18 bases separated the two germline ends. Looked up from germline, CDR1 is MNHNS and CDR2 is SASEGT.

The chain couples TRBV28 to TRBJ2-1; D gene uncertain. The CDR3 is 11 amino acids. Germline V gene sequence: CDR1 MDHEN, CDR2 SYDVKM. Trimming took 11 bases from V and 6 from J, leaving 11 bases between them. The CDR3 DNA follows: TGTGCCGGTCAGGTAGGCAATGAGCAGTTCTTC. This translates into CAGQVGNEQFF.

The chain recombines TRBV6-5 with TRBJ1-1; 9 bases map to TRBD1. This CDR3 spans 14 amino acids. V shed 4 bases, J shed 3 bases, and the junction held 3 bases outside the gene matches. Germline-derived CDR1 and CDR2 are MNHEY and SVGAGI. CDR3 amino acids: CASSLRTGDTEAFF. The CDR3 DNA is TGTGCCAGCAGTTTAAGGACAGGGGACACTGAAGCTTTCTTT.

This chain links TRBV6-2 or TRBV6-3 with TRBJ1-2, with no clear D. The CDR3 is 14 residues long. The germline V and J ends were trimmed by 2 bases and 2 bases, with 9 bases remaining between them. Germline CDR1 is MNHEY and CDR2 is SVGEGT. The CDR3 nucleotides are TGTGCCAGCAGTTACAGCGGTGGAAACTATGGCTACACCTTC. This codes for CASSYSGGNYGYTF.

This chain joins TRBV12-3 or TRBV12-4 and TRBJ1-1, with 8 positions matching TRBD1. This CDR3 is built from 13 residues. Unmatched junction bases numbered 8, after V lost 7 bases and J lost 7 bases. This CDR3 is CASNPIGTGEAFF. Written as DNA, the CDR3 is TGTGCCAGCAACCCCATAGGGACAGGTGAAGCTTTCTTT.

CDR3 nucleotide sequence: TGTGCCAGCAGTTTAATAGGACGGTATGGCTACACCTTC. As protein: CASSLIGRYGYTF. The V and J genes are TRBV12-3 or TRBV12-4 and TRBJ1-2, with D hard to call. V shed 2 bases and J shed 5 bases, with 9 bases lying between them. This CDR3 contains 13 residues.

The chain recombines TRBV30 with TRBJ1-4; TRBD1 agrees at 8 bases. Germline loops: CDR1 GTSNPN, CDR2 SVGIG (reference sequence). The CDR3 covers 14 residues. J gave up 7 bases and V 1 base, and 5 bases lay outside the gene matches. The CDR3 nucleotides are TGTGCCTGGAGTGGGGTACAGGGGGGTGAAAAACTGTTTTTT. This sequence encodes CAWSGVQGGEKLFF.

The gene calls are TRBV29-1 and TRBJ2-7; TRBD2 matches 7 bases. The germline gives CDR1 SQVTM, CDR2 ANQGSEA. This CDR3 spans 13 amino acids. Trimming at V came to 4 bases and at J to 0 bases, leaving 3 bases not matched to a gene. CDR3 sequence: CSVGGGSSYEQYF. CDR3 DNA: TGCAGCGTTGGGGGCGGGAGCTCCTACGAGCAGTACTTC.

This clone is a singleton in its sample. The chain combines TRBV6-2 or TRBV6-3 with TRBJ2-2; D not resolved. Trimming cost V 5 bases and J 3 bases, with 7 bases left between them. Germline V gene lookup returns CDR1 MNHEY and CDR2 SVGEGT. The CDR3 length is 13 residues. CDR3 coding DNA: TGTGCCAGCAGTCCGGTTGACACCGGGGAGCTGTTTTTT. Translation gives CASSPVDTGELFF.

The genes are TRBV4-3 and TRBJ2-5; 9 bases align to TRBD1. Looked up from germline, CDR1 is LGHNA and CDR2 is YSLEER. The CDR3 totals 18 residues. Trimming at V came to 0 bases and at J to 7 bases, leaving 15 bases not matched to a gene. This CDR3 is CASSQDPSGTGSRGTQYF. The CDR3 DNA is TGCGCCAGCAGCCAAGATCCGTCCGGGACAGGGAGTAGGGGGACCCAGTACTTC.

To note about this clone: A single base separates this from a much larger clone, so it may be a read error. The chain has TRBV19 and TRBJ1-2; D unresolved. Deletions cut 10 bases from V and 4 bases from J, with 16 bases between. The CDR3 is 13 amino acids. The germline V gene has CDR1 LNHDA and CDR2 SQIVND (reference sequence). The CDR3 loop reads CATIDVTTYGYTF. The CDR3 DNA follows: TGTGCCACTATCGACGTAACAACCTATGGCTACACCTTC.

The CDR3 DNA sequence: TGTGCCAGCAGCCACGAGGGGACAGGGGGCCGGGGGTTCTACAATGAGCAGTTCTTC. It is translated as CASSHEGTGGRGFYNEQFF. The rearrangement uses TRBV7-9 and TRBJ2-1; 12 positions agree with TRBD1. The V gene's germline CDR1 is SEHNR and CDR2 FQNEAQ (reference sequence). The junction had 14 bases not matched to a gene; V was cut back by 5 bases and J by 3 bases. The CDR3 sequence is 19 residues long.

The chain links TRBV10-3 to TRBJ2-2; TRBD2 matches at 11 bases. Germline V gene data show CDR1 as ENHRY and CDR2 as SYGVKD. V lost 4 bases to trimming and J lost 4 bases; unmatched junction nucleotides: 8. The CDR3 totals 17 residues. The CDR3 coding sequence is TGTGCCATCAGTGCGCCCTTAGCGGGGGGGGCCACCGGGGAGCTGTTTTTT. As protein: CAISAPLAGGATGELFF.

CDR3 sequence reads: CASSKTRTPFDEQFF. The CDR3 region has the DNA TGTGCCAGCAGTAAGACTCGAACGCCCTTCGATGAGCAGTTCTTC. The chain is built from TRBV28 and TRBJ2-1; D unresolved. Trimming removed 5 bases from V and 8 bases from J, with 19 bases in between. Germline V CDR1 and CDR2: MDHEN, SYDVKM. This CDR3 spans 15 amino acids.

The chain recombines TRBV28 with TRBJ2-3; D is undetermined. V shed 8 bases and J shed 2 bases, with 20 bases lying between them. Per the germline V gene, CDR1 is MDHEN and CDR2 is SYDVKM. The CDR3 runs 16 residues. Written as DNA, the CDR3 is TGTGCCAGCTATCCCTTTTCGCCCCTACCCACAGATACGCAGTATTTT. Protein sequence: CASYPFSPLPTDTQYF.

V is TRBV6-6 and J is TRBJ1-2; a possible D gene is TRBD1 (5 bases). Germline CDR1 is MNHNY and CDR2 is SVGAGI (reference sequence). Trimming took 6 bases from V and 3 from J, leaving 14 bases between them. The length of the CDR3 is 14 residues. This CDR3 is CASSLGGGDYGYTF. The CDR3 DNA reads TGTGCCAGCAGCCTCGGGGGAGGGGACTATGGCTACACCTTC.